Listed here are 30 T cell receptor beta chains from one sample, sequenced in a study of shared clonotypes between healthy human individuals. Libraries were prepared by immunoSEQ multiplex PCR; TCRdb keeps only in-frame clonotypes and omits some of them. The sample gives hundreds of thousands of clones, about 74% of which show up once; over 1.5% is in the top ten. The sequencing input was memory CD4+ T cells sorted from blood. Regarding subset: CD45RA-negative fraction. The receptors stem from a woman aged 25 to 39 in good health.

The rearrangement links TRBV14 to TRBJ1-1; D is possibly TRBD1 (5 bases). V lost 3 bases, J lost 11 bases, and 10 bases lay in between. The germline gives CDR1 SGHDN, CDR2 FVKESK. The CDR3 sequence is 11 residues long. CDR3 residues: CASSQGPQAFF. The CDR3 nucleotides are TGTGCCAGCAGCCAGGGACCTCAGGCTTTCTTT.

This chain joins TRBV2 and TRBJ1-1; unclear D gene. V gave up 3 bases and J gave up 1 base, with 12 bases separating them. This CDR3 comprises 15 residues. CDR1 SNHLY and CDR2 FYNNEI come from the germline V gene. The CDR3 sequence: CASSDGFGRNTEAFF. CDR3 bases: TGTGCCAGCAGTGACGGGTTCGGAAGGAACACTGAAGCTTTCTTT.

Only one count was recorded for this clone. V is TRBV6-1 and J is TRBJ2-7; D possibly corresponds to TRBD1 (5 bases). Germline CDR1 MNHNS, CDR2 SASEGT. Between the trimmed V and J ends, which lost 1 base and 5 bases, there was a span of 9 bases. This CDR3 contains 13 residues. CDR3 residues: CASSEDPQDEQYF. The CDR3 nucleotides read TGTGCCAGCAGTGAAGATCCACAGGACGAGCAGTACTTC.

The chain links TRBV10-3 to TRBJ1-4, with unresolved D. The V end lost 3 bases, the J end lost 14 bases, and 13 bases lay between the germline ends. The length of the CDR3 is 12 residues. Germline V CDR1 and CDR2: ENHRY, SYGVKD. CDR3 sequence reads: CAISEERMILFF. The CDR3 bases are TGTGCCATCAGTGAAGAGCGCATGATCCTGTTTTTT.

This chain joins TRBV11-1 and TRBJ2-3, with D maybe TRBD2 (5 bases). V shed 5 bases and J shed 2 bases, with 14 bases lying between them. From germline, CDR1 is SGHAT and CDR2 FQDESV (reference sequence). CDR3 length: 15 amino acids. In DNA form, the CDR3 reads TGTGCCAGCAGCCCCCGGGTAGCGAACACAGATACGCAGTATTTT. This sequence encodes CASSPRVANTDTQYF. The whole variable domain, filled in from reference TRBV11-1 and TRBJ2-3, reads EAEVAQSPRYKITEKSQAVAFWCDPISGHATLYWYRQILGQGPELLVQFQDESVVDDSQLPKDRFSAERLKGVDSTLKIQPAELGDSAMYLCASSPRVANTDTQYFGPGTRLTVL.

This clone is a singleton in its sample. A read error may be the cause here, since a much bigger clone is one base away. The chain employs TRBV7-3 and TRBJ2-7; D is tentatively TRBD1 or TRBD2 (5 bases each). This CDR3 comprises 13 residues. In germline, CDR1 is SGHTA, CDR2 FQGTGA. V was shortened by 5 bases and J by 1 base, with 9 bases between the two germline ends. CDR3 region: CASSRDGSYEQYF. CDR3 nucleotide sequence: TGTGCCAGCAGCCGGGACGGTTCCTACGAGCAGTACTTC.

The chain joins TRBV27 to TRBJ1-5; D gene uncertain. Trimming removed 8 bases at V and 7 bases at J, with 15 bases between. Looked up from germline, CDR1 is MNHEY and CDR2 is SMNVEV (reference sequence). The CDR3 runs to 13 residues. CDR3 coding DNA: TGTGCCAGCTCGACCTTGCCTGCGCAGCCCCAGCATTTT. This encodes CASSTLPAQPQHF.

The chain is built from TRBV6-5 and TRBJ2-6; D uncertain. This CDR3 spans 14 amino acids. CDR1 is MNHEY, CDR2 SVGAGI, per germline. V shed 10 bases and J shed 1 base, with 11 bases lying between them. The CDR3 sequence: CATLELSGANVLTF. The CDR3 nucleotides read TGTGCCACCCTTGAGTTATCTGGGGCCAACGTCCTGACTTTC.

The V and J genes are TRBV28 and TRBJ1-1, with unresolved D. This CDR3 is built from 13 residues. V shed 3 bases and J shed 0 bases, with 5 bases lying between them. Germline loops: CDR1 MDHEN, CDR2 SYDVKM. CDR3 residues: CASSFRMNTEAFF. The CDR3 region has the DNA TGTGCCAGCAGTTTCAGGATGAACACTGAAGCTTTCTTT.

This chain links TRBV28 with TRBJ1-1; no firm D call. Looked up from germline, CDR1 is MDHEN and CDR2 is SYDVKM. The CDR3 totals 13 residues. Between the trimmed V and J ends, which lost 7 bases and 1 base, there was a span of 10 bases. The CDR3 DNA is TGTGCCAGCACCTTCCGGAGGAACACTGAAGCTTTCTTT. Protein product: CASTFRRNTEAFF. The whole variable domain, remainder taken from reference TRBV28 and TRBJ1-1, is DVKVTQSSRYLVKRTGEKVFLECVQDMDHENMFWYRQDPGLGLRLIYFSYDVKMKEKGDIPEGYSVSREKKERFSLILESASTNQTSMYLCASTFRRNTEAFFGQGTRLTVV.

The V call is TRBV6-6, the J call TRBJ1-5; maybe TRBD1 (6 bases). Trimming shortened V by 5 bases and J by 4 bases, and 15 bases separated the two germline ends. Germline CDR1 reads MNHNY; CDR2 reads SVGAGI (reference sequence). The CDR3 loop spans 15 amino acids. The CDR3 sequence is CASSTKRGGNQPQHF. As DNA, the CDR3 is TGTGCCAGCAGTACAAAAAGAGGGGGGAATCAGCCCCAGCATTTT.

The chain employs TRBV2 and TRBJ1-5; D uncertain. Trimming stripped 2 bases from V and 5 bases from J, with 7 bases between. This CDR3 contains 13 residues. In germline, CDR1 is SNHLY, CDR2 FYNNEI. The CDR3 nucleotides are TGTGCCAGCAGTGAAAATAGATATCAGCCCCAGCATTTT. It codes for CASSENRYQPQHF.

This chain links TRBV18 with TRBJ1-5, with D possibly TRBD1 on 6 matching bases. Per germline, CDR1 KGHSH and CDR2 LQKENI. The CDR3 is 13 amino acids. V lost 6 bases and J lost 5, with 11 bases in between. In DNA, the CDR3 is TGTGCCAGCTCCCGACAGGACGATCAGCCCCAGCATTTT. Translation gives CASSRQDDQPQHF.

The CDR3 nucleotides are TGCGCCAGCAGCTTGGATCAGAAGCAGTTCTTC. Its protein product is CASSLDQKQFF. This chain connects TRBV5-1 to TRBJ2-1; D unclear. Germline CDR1 SGHRS, CDR2 YFSETQ. Deletions cut 0 bases from V and 11 bases from J, with 6 bases between. The CDR3 length is 11 residues.

About this clone: This may come from a read error, since a much larger clone is one base off. The chain joins TRBV5-4 to TRBJ1-2, with 7 bases fitting TRBD1. Germline CDR1 reads SGHNT; CDR2 reads YYREEE (reference sequence). Trimming at V came to 2 bases and at J to 4 bases, leaving 2 bases not matched to a gene. The CDR3 consists of 13 residues. DNA for the CDR3: TGTGCCAGCAGCTTTGGGGACAGCTATGGCTACACCTTC. This translates into CASSFGDSYGYTF.

This sequence joins TRBV30 and TRBJ2-1; D is unresolved. The CDR3 loop spans 12 amino acids. V lost 8 bases, J lost 0 bases, and 8 bases lay in between. Per the germline V gene, CDR1 is GTSNPN and CDR2 is SVGIG (reference sequence). CDR3 DNA: TGTGCCCTAGAGTTCTCCTACAATGAGCAGTTCTTC. It codes for CALEFSYNEQFF.

This clone was found many times. The chain uses TRBV10-3 and TRBJ2-6, with unresolved D. Germline CDR1 ENHRY, CDR2 SYGVKD. There are 14 residues in the CDR3. Trimming cost V 0 bases and J 5 bases, with 5 bases left between them. The CDR3 is CAISESTWANVLTF. The DNA of the CDR3 is TGTGCCATCAGTGAGTCGACTTGGGCCAACGTCCTGACTTTC.

The chain uses TRBV28 and TRBJ1-5; TRBD1 aligns across 10 bases. CDR1 MDHEN and CDR2 SYDVKM come from the germline V gene. The CDR3 consists of 16 residues. With 5 bases clipped from V and 3 bases from J, the junction kept 7 bases outside the gene matches. The chain's CDR3 is CASSPADRGSNQPQHF. The CDR3, as DNA: TGTGCCAGCAGTCCCGCGGACAGGGGGTCCAATCAGCCCCAGCATTTT.

The chain carries TRBV6-1 and TRBJ2-3; 8 bases agree with TRBD2. V trimming: 11 bases; J trimming: 2 bases; junction bases outside the gene matches: 9. The CDR3 length is 14 residues. Per germline, CDR1 MNHNS and CDR2 SASEGT. The CDR3 reads CAFGGGTYTDTQYF. The CDR3 nucleotides are TGTGCCTTCGGCGGGGGGACGTACACAGATACGCAGTATTTT.

V and J are TRBV2 and TRBJ2-7; D possibly corresponds to TRBD2 (5 bases). Germline values: CDR1 SNHLY, CDR2 FYNNEI. CDR3 size: 14 residues. Trimming removed 7 bases from V and 2 bases from J, with 15 bases in between. The CDR3 DNA sequence: TGTGCCAGCAAGGGCGAGCGGCCCCCCTACGAGCAGTACTTC. Its translation is CASKGERPPYEQYF. Based on the CDR3 plus reference TRBV2 and TRBJ2-7, the full variable domain is EPEVTQTPSHQVTQMGQEVILRCVPISNHLYFYWYRQILGQKVEFLVSFYNNEISEKSEIFDDQFSVERPDGSNFTLKIRSTKLEDSAMYFCASKGERPPYEQYFGPGTRLTVT.

The chain is built from TRBV28 and TRBJ2-1; D ambiguous. CDR3 length: 14 amino acids. Germline V gene sequence: CDR1 MDHEN, CDR2 SYDVKM. With 10 bases removed from V and 3 bases from J, the gap between germline ends came to 16 bases. CDR3 sequence: CATVGPNNYNEQFF. The CDR3 nucleotides read TGTGCCACCGTAGGGCCCAACAACTACAATGAGCAGTTCTTC.

The chain employs TRBV12-5 and TRBJ2-7, with 8 positions matching TRBD1. The trim removed 9 bases at V and 7 bases at J, leaving 11 bases unmatched. Germline CDR1 and CDR2: LGHNT and FRNRAP. The CDR3 runs to 13 residues. The CDR3 nucleotides read TGTGCTAGCACCGGGACAGGTTCTAGAGAGCAGTACTTC. The encoded protein is CASTGTGSREQYF.

V usage is TRBV27 and J usage is TRBJ2-1, with 8 bases aligning to TRBD2. The CDR3 contains 16 residues. The junction had 14 bases not matched to a gene; V was cut back by 11 bases and J by 2 bases. Per the germline V gene, CDR1 is MNHEY and CDR2 is SMNVEV (reference sequence). The CDR3, as DNA: TGTGCCTCTTCCGGGGGGGGCGTCTTTACCTACAATGAGCAGTTCTTC. The encoded protein is CASSGGGVFTYNEQFF.

The V gene is TRBV5-4, the J gene TRBJ2-3; tentatively, D is TRBD1 (5 bases). V lost 6 bases and J lost 6, with 23 bases in between. Per germline, CDR1 SGHNT and CDR2 YYREEE (reference sequence). The CDR3 length is 16 residues. CDR3 bases: TGTGCCAGCAAATTGACAAAGGACACTTTCACGGATACGCAGTATTTT. This translates into CASKLTKDTFTDTQYF.

This clone was observed a single time. This may come from a read error, since a much larger clone is one base off. The V gene is TRBV5-1, the J gene TRBJ1-1, with D hard to call. V was cut by 2 bases and J by 1 base, with 6 bases left in between. CDR1 and CDR2 (germline): SGHRS, YFSETQ. CDR3 length equals 13 residues. The CDR3 DNA is TGCGCCAGCAGCTTTACAGAGAACACTGAAGCTTTCTTT. Its protein is CASSFTENTEAFF.

The chain links TRBV19 to TRBJ1-1; 7 bases match TRBD1. This CDR3 spans 14 amino acids. Germline V gene lookup returns CDR1 LNHDA and CDR2 SQIVND (reference sequence). V was clipped by 6 bases and J by 1 base; unmatched bases: 5. In nucleotides, the CDR3 is TGTGCCAGTAGGGGGACAGACGCGAACACTGAAGCTTTCTTT. Translating it yields CASRGTDANTEAFF.

The J gene is TRBJ2-1, the V gene TRBV5-1; D may be TRBD1 (6 bases). The CDR3 runs 14 residues. V was shortened by 3 bases and J by 2 bases, with 9 bases between the two germline ends. In germline, CDR1 is SGHRS, CDR2 YFSETQ. CDR3 bases: TGCGCCAGCAGCTCCAGGGGAGCCTACAATGAGCAGTTCTTC. It is translated as CASSSRGAYNEQFF. Combining the CDR3 with reference TRBV5-1 and TRBJ2-1 gives the whole variable domain KAGVTQTPRYLIKTRGQQVTLSCSPISGHRSVSWYQQTPGQGLQFLFEYFSETQRNKGNFPGRFSGRQFSNSRSEMNVSTLELGDSALYLCASSSRGAYNEQFFGPGTRLTVL.

The chain has TRBV7-3 and TRBJ2-1; 8 bases agree with TRBD2. After removal of 0 bases from V and 11 bases from J, the junction contained 0 bases not matched to a gene. This CDR3 contains 12 residues. Germline-derived CDR1 and CDR2 are SGHTA and FQGTGA. The CDR3 coding sequence is TGTGCCAGCAGCTTAACTAGCGGGAAGCAGTTCTTC. Protein product: CASSLTSGKQFF.

The chain couples TRBV2 to TRBJ2-5, with TRBD1 matching 7 bases. J lost 1 base, V lost 5 bases, and 4 bases had no gene match. CDR3 length equals 14 residues. The germline V gene has CDR1 SNHLY and CDR2 FYNNEI. The CDR3, as DNA: TGTGCCAGCAGTTCACAGGGGCGCCAAGAGACCCAGTACTTC. This codes for CASSSQGRQETQYF.

In this sample, this clone turned up once. The V gene is TRBV18, the J gene TRBJ2-7; D uncertain. V lost 0 bases to trimming and J lost 5 bases, with 8 bases between them. CDR1 and CDR2 from the germline V gene are KGHSH and LQKENI. The CDR3 runs 13 residues. The CDR3 nucleotides are TGTGCCAGCTCACCACCGGTTTTGGACGAGCAGTACTTC. Protein: CASSPPVLDEQYF.